A single sample gave rise to the 18 T cell receptor beta chains below, sequenced in a study of blood T cell repertoires in COVID-19. Using immunoSEQ multiplex PCR, the repertoire was profiled, and TCRdb retains in-frame clones only, with some absent. This table holds roughly 100,000 clones, approximately 85% found once. The sequencing input was peripheral blood. These receptors originate from a woman of 80 years or more with active or convalescent COVID-19.

Details on this clone: Other nucleotide sequences in the sample specify the same CDR3. The CDR3, as DNA: TGTGCCAGTAGTATCTCGGGGGGCGGCACTGAAGCTTTCTTT. Amino acid sequence: CASSISGGGTEAFF. The rearrangement joins TRBV19 to TRBJ1-1; perhaps TRBD1 as D (6 bases). This CDR3 comprises 14 residues. The V end lost 3 bases, the J end lost 4 bases, and 12 bases lay between the germline ends. The V gene's germline CDR1 is LNHDA and CDR2 SQIVND (reference sequence).

The V gene is TRBV7-2, the J gene TRBJ2-4; 7 bases are a match to TRBD1. Germline CDR1 is SGHTA and CDR2 is FQGNSA. V trimming: 4 bases; J trimming: 0 bases; junction bases outside the gene matches: 12. The CDR3 extends over 18 amino acids. CDR3 coding DNA: TGTGCCAGCAGCTCGCCCGACAGGGCGGAACTAGCCAAAAACATTCAGTACTTC. It specifies CASSSPDRAELAKNIQYF.

This rearrangement joins TRBV6-5 to TRBJ1-1, with 9 bases aligning to TRBD1. V dropped 7 bases and J dropped 2; count of bases not matched to a gene: 5. Germline V CDR1 and CDR2: MNHEY, SVGAGI. The CDR3 length is 14 residues. DNA of the CDR3: TGTGCCAGCACAAAGGGACAGGGAAACACTGAAGCTTTCTTT. It yields the protein CASTKGQGNTEAFF.

The chain joins TRBV30 to TRBJ2-7; D is unresolved. Germline V gene lookup returns CDR1 GTSNPN and CDR2 SVGIG (reference sequence). The V and J ends lost 2 bases and 4 bases respectively, with 6 bases between them. This CDR3 contains 11 residues. The CDR3 DNA follows: TGTGCCTGGAGTCACGGTTACGAGCAGTACTTC. Encoded protein: CAWSHGYEQYF.

The V gene is TRBV5-1, the J gene TRBJ1-1, with 7 bases fitting TRBD1. With V trimmed by 5 bases and J by 3 bases, 10 bases remained unmatched. CDR3 size: 15 residues. Germline CDR1 reads SGHRS; CDR2 reads YFSETQ. In DNA form, the CDR3 reads TGCGCCAGCAGTTTCCTGACAGGGAGTGACACTGAAGCTTTCTTT. Its protein product is CASSFLTGSDTEAFF.

The chain uses TRBV7-5 and TRBJ2-7; TRBD1 is the table's D call, not checked against the DNA. TRBV7-5 is classified as a pseudogene. The CDR3 has 15 residues. The CDR3 here is CARSLGQGDDYEQYF. CDR3 DNA: TGTGCCAGAAGCTTAGGACAGGGGGATGACTACGAGCAGTACTTC.

The rearrangement links TRBV29-1 to TRBJ2-1, with TRBD1 matching 10 bases. In germline, CDR1 is SQVTM, CDR2 ANQGSEA. Losses at the gene ends were 6 bases for V and 5 bases for J; bases not matched to a gene: 7. The CDR3 extends over 14 amino acids. The CDR3 sequence is CSVKPGQGNNEQFF. CDR3 nucleotides: TGCAGCGTGAAGCCGGGACAGGGGAACAATGAGCAGTTCTTC.

V gene TRBV7-2 combines with J gene TRBJ1-2; 8 nucleotides agree with TRBD1. CDR1 and CDR2 (germline): SGHTA, FQGNSA. The V segment lost 1 base and the J segment 3 bases; nucleotides outside the gene matches: 10. CDR3 length equals 17 residues. CDR3 DNA: TGTGCCAGCAGCTTAGGGCCCTCACAGGGGGGGGACTATGGCTACACCTTC. Its protein product is CASSLGPSQGGDYGYTF.

Points on this clone: One junction end disagrees with the germline gene, perhaps due to a read error. The chain links TRBV5-1 to TRBJ1-1, with 7 bases fitting TRBD1. Germline V lookup: CDR1 SGHRS, CDR2 YFSETQ. The length of the CDR3 is 16 residues. Written as DNA, the CDR3 is TGTGCCAGCAGCTCCCTGGTAGGGGGCGTCGGCACTGAAGCTTTCTTT. Its translation: CASSSLVGGVGTEAFF.

V usage is TRBV27 and J usage is TRBJ1-5, with a tentative D call TRBD1 (5 bases). Trimming stripped 6 bases from V and 5 bases from J, with 20 bases between. Germline V gene data show CDR1 as MNHEY and CDR2 as SMNVEV (reference sequence). The CDR3 extends over 16 amino acids. The CDR3 region has the DNA TGTGCCAGCAGCCTATCAGGGTTACAGGCCCATCAGCCCCAGCATTTT. This sequence encodes CASSLSGLQAHQPQHF.

This chain links TRBV5-4 with TRBJ1-2; 8 bases map to TRBD1. The CDR3 totals 16 residues. Trimming took 2 bases from V and 0 from J; bases not matched to a gene: 6. Germline V gives CDR1 SGHNT, CDR2 YYREEE (reference sequence). The CDR3: CASSFGTGGANYGYTF. Here the CDR3 DNA reads TGTGCCAGCAGCTTCGGGACAGGAGGAGCTAACTATGGCTACACCTTC.

This clone has a handful of counts. The genes are TRBV2 and TRBJ2-7; 7 nucleotides agree with TRBD1. J was trimmed by 2 bases and V by 7 bases; bases with no gene match: 2. The germline CDR1 and CDR2 sequences are SNHLY and FYNNEI. CDR3 length: 12 amino acids. Here the CDR3 DNA reads TGTGCCAGCATTGACAGGGCCTACGAGCAGTACTTC. This gives the protein CASIDRAYEQYF.

The V call is TRBV5-1, the J call TRBJ1-1; TRBD1 aligns across 7 bases. Germline CDR1 reads SGHRS; CDR2 reads YFSETQ. This CDR3 region has 14 residues. V shed 0 bases and J 2 bases; nucleotides not matched to a gene: 1. The CDR3 spells CASSLDRGNTEAFF. The CDR3 DNA sequence: TGCGCCAGCAGCTTGGACAGGGGAAACACTGAAGCTTTCTTT.

V gene TRBV11-3 combines with J gene TRBJ2-1; TRBD2 matches 7 bases. Germline CDR1 and CDR2: SGHNT and YENEEA. After removal of 5 bases from V and 7 bases from J, the junction contained 5 bases not matched to a gene. The CDR3 loop spans 13 amino acids. The CDR3 nucleotides are TGTGCCAGCAGCATAACTAGCGCTAATGAGCAGTTCTTC. Protein product: CASSITSANEQFF.

The genes are TRBV6-6 and TRBJ2-1; tentatively, D is TRBD2 (6 bases). Germline V CDR1 and CDR2: MNHNY, SVGAGI (reference sequence). The CDR3 has 15 residues. V dropped 0 bases and J dropped 8 bases, with 14 bases sitting between them. The CDR3 loop reads CASSYSRLVTDEQFF. The CDR3 bases are TGTGCCAGCAGTTACTCGAGACTAGTTACGGATGAGCAGTTCTTC.

The chain couples TRBV19 to TRBJ2-1, with D possibly matching TRBD2 (6 bases). The germline V gene encodes CDR1 LNHDA and CDR2 SQIVND (reference sequence). Trimming stripped 10 bases from V and 4 bases from J, with 17 bases between. This CDR3 has 14 amino acids. The CDR3 DNA sequence: TGTGCCACCAATTGGGGGGTTGGGTACAATGAGCAGTTCTTC. It codes for CATNWGVGYNEQFF.

The J gene is TRBJ2-1, the V gene TRBV7-3; 11 nucleotides line up with TRBD2. The germline V gene has CDR1 SGHTA and CDR2 FQGTGA. The CDR3 is made up of 15 amino acids. The V gene end was trimmed by 1 base and the J gene end by 6 bases; junction bases not matched to a gene: 2. CDR3 sequence (DNA): TGTGCCAGCAGCTTAATTAGCGGGAGGGTCAATGAGCAGTTCTTC. Its protein product is CASSLISGRVNEQFF.

The CDR3 region is CASSLGGSEDTQYF. CDR3 sequence (DNA): TGTGCCAGCAGCTTAGGTGGCTCCGAAGATACGCAGTATTTT. J is TRBJ2-3 and V is TRBV11-3; the D is unclear. V lost 1 base, J lost 5 bases, and 10 bases lay in between. The CDR3 runs to 14 residues. Germline assignment: CDR1 SGHNT and CDR2 YENEEA.